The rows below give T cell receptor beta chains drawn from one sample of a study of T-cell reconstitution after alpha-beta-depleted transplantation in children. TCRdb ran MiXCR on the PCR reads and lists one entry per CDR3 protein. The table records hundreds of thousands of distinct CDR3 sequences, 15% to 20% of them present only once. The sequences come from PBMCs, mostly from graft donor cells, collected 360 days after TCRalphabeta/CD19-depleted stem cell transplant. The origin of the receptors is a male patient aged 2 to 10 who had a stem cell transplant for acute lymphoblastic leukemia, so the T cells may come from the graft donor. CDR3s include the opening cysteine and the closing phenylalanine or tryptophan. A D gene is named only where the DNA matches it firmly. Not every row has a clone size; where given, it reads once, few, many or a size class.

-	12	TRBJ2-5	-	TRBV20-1	TGCAGTGCCCTCCGGGACCAAGAGACCCAGTACTTC	CSALRDQETQYF
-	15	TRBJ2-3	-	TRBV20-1	TGCAGTGCTAGTTCGGCTAGCGTTGGCGCAGATACGCAGTATTTT	CSASSASVGADTQYF
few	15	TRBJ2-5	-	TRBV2	TGTGCCAGCAGTGTAGAGAGCGGGCCGCAAGAGACCCAGTACTTC	CASSVESGPQETQYF
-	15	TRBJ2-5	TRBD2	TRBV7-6	TGTGCCAGCAGCCTTAGCTCTAGCGGGAGTGACGCCCAGTACTTC	CASSLSSSGSDAQYF
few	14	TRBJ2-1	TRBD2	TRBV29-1	TGCAGCGTTATGACGCGGCTAGCGGGGAATGAGCAGTTCTTC	CSVMTRLAGNEQFF
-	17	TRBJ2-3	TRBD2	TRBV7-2	TGTGCCAGCAGCTTCCTCCTAGCGGGAGGGGGCACAGATACGCAGTATTTT	CASSFLLAGGGTDTQYF
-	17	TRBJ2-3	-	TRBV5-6	TGTGCCAGCAGCCGACCCACAGGGTTAGGTTGGGGAGATACGCAGTATTTT	CASSRPTGLGWGDTQYF
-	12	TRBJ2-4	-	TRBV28	TGTGCCAGCAGTTTCCCGGGGGACATTCAGTACTTC	CASSFPGDIQYF
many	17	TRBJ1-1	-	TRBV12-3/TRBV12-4	TGTGCCAGCAGTTTAGCCCGCAGGGGCGCGGGGAACACTGAAGCTTTCTTT	CASSLARRGAGNTEAFF
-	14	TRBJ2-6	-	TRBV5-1	TGCGCCAGCCGTGGGATGGAAGGGGCCAACGTCCTGACTTTC	CASRGMEGANVLTF
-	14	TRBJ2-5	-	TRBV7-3	TGTGCCAGCAGCGCTCGTGGGGGGCAAGAGACCCAGTACTTC	CASSARGGQETQYF
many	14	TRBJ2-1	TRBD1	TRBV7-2	TGTGCCAGCAGCTTAATAGAGGGGGCGAATGAGCAGTTCTTC	CASSLIEGANEQFF
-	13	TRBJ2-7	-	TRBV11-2	TGTGCCAGCAGCTACCGCCCGGTCAGCGAGCAGTACTTC	CASSYRPVSEQYF
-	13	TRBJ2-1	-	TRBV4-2	TGTGCCAGCAGCCAAGATCACCGGGGGCAGCAGTTCTTC	CASSQDHRGQQFF
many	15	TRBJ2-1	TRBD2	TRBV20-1	TGCAGTGCTGACTTCGGGAGGGCCGAGTACAATGAGCAGTTCTTC	CSADFGRAEYNEQFF
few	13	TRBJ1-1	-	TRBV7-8	TGTGCCAGCACCATAAGGGTATACACTGAAGCTTTCTTT	CASTIRVYTEAFF
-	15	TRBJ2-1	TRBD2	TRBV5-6	TGTGCCAGCAGCCCGGGACTAGCCAGCTTCAATGAGCAGTTCTTC	CASSPGLASFNEQFF
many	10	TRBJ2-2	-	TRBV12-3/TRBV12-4	TGTGCCAGCCAGGGGGGGGAGCTGTTTTTT	CASQGGELFF
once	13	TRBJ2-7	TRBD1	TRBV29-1	TGCAGCGCTAGGACAGGCACCTCCTACGAGCAGTACTTC	CSARTGTSYEQYF
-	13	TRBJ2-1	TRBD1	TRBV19	TGTGCCAGCTCAGGGACAGGGGTAGGTGAGCAGTTCTTC	CASSGTGVGEQFF
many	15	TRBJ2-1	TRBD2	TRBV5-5	TGTGCCAGCAGCCCTTGGACTAGTCAGGGCAATGAGCAGTTCTTC	CASSPWTSQGNEQFF
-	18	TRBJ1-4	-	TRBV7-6	TGTGCCAGCAGCTTAGAGCCCGAGCGGGGCCGGGGGTATGAAAAACTGTTTTTT	CASSLEPERGRGYEKLFF
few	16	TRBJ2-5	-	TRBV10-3	TGTGCCATCAGTCTGGGGGCCGGAGGCATCCAAGAGACCCAGTACTTC	CAISLGAGGIQETQYF
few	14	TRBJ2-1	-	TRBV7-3	TGTGCCAGCAGCGCACGGGGCTCCTACAATGAGCAGTTCTTC	CASSARGSYNEQFF
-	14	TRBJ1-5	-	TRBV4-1	TGCGCCAGCAGCCAAGGACTCGTAGGGCAGCCCCAGCATTTT	CASSQGLVGQPQHF